This T cell receptor (beta chain) was sequenced for a study of cytomegalovirus exposure and HLA in healthy donors. PCR was performed using 60 Vbeta and 13 Jbeta primers. Only in-frame clones appear in the TCRdb table, and some are missing; sequencing was by immunoSEQ multiplex PCR. In the table there are 100,000 or so clones, 60% to 80% of which are singletons. Notes on this clone: Its antigen is currently unknown.

Study-level points and caveats: As was reported, the HLA-A and HLA-B alleles of most subjects were accurately predicted from TCR beta sequences.

Between the trimmed V and J ends, which lost 3 bases and 5 bases, there was a span of 11 bases. This CDR3 is 13 amino acids long. Germline values: CDR1 LNHDA, CDR2 SQIVND (reference sequence). The rearrangement uses TRBV19 and TRBJ2-7; D call uncertain. The sample comprised PBMCs. The TCR originated in a male donor in good health and CMV-seropositive. In DNA form, the CDR3 reads TGTGCCAGTAGTATTAAGCTTATCCACGAGCAGTACTTC. It is translated as CASSIKLIHEQYF.